The 27 T cell receptor beta chains below all came from one sample that was sequenced in a study of sequential checkpoint blockade in melanoma. Specified treatment: randomized to nivolumab then ipilimumab (arm A) or the reverse (arm B). Libraries were prepared by immunoSEQ multiplex PCR; TCRdb keeps only in-frame clonotypes and omits some of them. This repertoire shows approximately 10,000 clones, about 80% found once; its top ten account for 50% to 65%. This specimen consisted of CD8+ T cells sorted from blood (inferred from file names), obtained from a patient given nivolumab and ipilimumab in sequence. Receptors originate from a human donor with melanoma.

This rearrangement joins TRBV19 to TRBJ2-3; possibly TRBD1 for D (5 bases). Trimming left V 6 bases short and J 5 bases short, with 21 bases between. CDR3 length: 16 amino acids. The germline gives CDR1 LNHDA, CDR2 SQIVND (reference sequence). CDR3 in amino acids: CASRTRNSGSRDTQYF. The CDR3 bases are TGTGCCAGTAGGACCAGAAACTCAGGGTCTCGAGATACGCAGTATTTT.

This chain uses TRBV6-5 with TRBJ1-3, with TRBD1 identical over 7 bases. The CDR3 is made up of 15 amino acids. CDR1 is MNHEY and CDR2 is SVGAGI in the germline V gene. With 5 bases clipped from V and 2 bases from J, the junction kept 6 bases outside the gene matches. The CDR3 is CASSKTQGTGNTIYF. The CDR3 coding sequence is TGTGCCAGCAGTAAGACACAGGGGACTGGAAACACCATATATTTT.

The rearrangement links TRBV5-8 to TRBJ2-7; 10 bases align to TRBD1. The CDR3 runs to 15 residues. The ends lost 4 bases at V and 5 bases at J; junction bases unmatched: 9. CDR1 and CDR2 (germline): SGHTS, YDEGEE. DNA for the CDR3: TGTGCCAGCAGCCCGACCGGGACAGGGGACCACGAGCAGTACTTC. Residues: CASSPTGTGDHEQYF.

The genes are TRBV27 and TRBJ2-1; D possibly corresponds to TRBD2 (7 bases). V dropped 0 bases and J dropped 10 bases, with 16 bases sitting between them. Germline CDR1 MNHEY, CDR2 SMNVEV (reference sequence). This CDR3 comprises 15 residues. CDR3 sequence (DNA): TGTGCCAGCAGTTTATCGAGGGGGGGAGGGTACGAGCAGTTCTTC. It translates to CASSLSRGGGYEQFF.

CDR3 nucleotide sequence: TGTGCCAGCAGTTTAGGGACTAGCGTTTACAATGAGCAGTTCTTC. Its protein is CASSLGTSVYNEQFF. V usage is TRBV27 and J usage is TRBJ2-1; 10 bases are a match to TRBD2. Trimming cost V 2 bases and J 4 bases; bases outside gene matches: 2. Per the germline V gene, CDR1 is MNHEY and CDR2 is SMNVEV (reference sequence). CDR3 length: 15 residues.

The J gene is TRBJ1-4, the V gene TRBV6-5, with 9 bases matching TRBD1. Germline V lookup: CDR1 MNHEY, CDR2 SVGAGI. The V and J ends lost 0 bases and 2 bases, in that order; junction bases with no gene match: 1. CDR3 length equals 16 residues. The CDR3 coding sequence is TGTGCCAGCAGTTACTCCACAGGGGGCACTAATGAAAAACTGTTTTTT. Translated, it gives CASSYSTGGTNEKLFF.

This clone was seen once. The gene calls are TRBV19 and TRBJ1-1; D is unresolved. The CDR3 is made up of 13 amino acids. CDR1 LNHDA and CDR2 SQIVND come from the germline V gene (reference sequence). V shed 1 base and J shed 6 bases, with 9 bases lying between them. The DNA of the CDR3 is TGTGCCAGTAGTATAGTCACAGCTTCTGAAGCTTTCTTT. Protein product: CASSIVTASEAFF.

The chain carries TRBV7-2 and TRBJ2-5; TRBD2 aligns across 9 bases. The trim removed 8 bases at V and 0 bases at J, leaving 10 bases unmatched. The CDR3 totals 16 residues. Germline V lookup: CDR1 SGHTA, CDR2 FQGNSA. The CDR3 DNA follows: TGTGCCAGCTCTATACCTAGCGGGGTCTACCAAGAGACCCAGTACTTC. Translating it yields CASSIPSGVYQETQYF.

This chain links TRBV11-3 with TRBJ1-4; D is unclear. V shed 1 base and J shed 0 bases, with 9 bases lying between them. The germline V gene has CDR1 SGHNT and CDR2 YENEEA. The CDR3 is 16 amino acids. The CDR3 loop is CASSLGASATNEKLFF. Written as DNA, the CDR3 is TGTGCCAGCAGCTTAGGGGCCAGTGCAACTAATGAAAAACTGTTTTTT.

The gene calls are TRBV15 and TRBJ1-5, with 8 bases matching TRBD1. Germline V gene sequence: CDR1 LNHNV, CDR2 YYDKDF (reference sequence). The V segment lost 8 bases and the J segment 4 bases; nucleotides outside the gene matches: 7. This CDR3 has 14 amino acids. For the CDR3, the DNA is TGTGCCACCGGCGGCACAGGGGGGAATCAGCCCCAGCATTTT. The encoded protein is CATGGTGGNQPQHF.

The J gene is TRBJ1-4, the V gene TRBV13, with 9 bases fitting TRBD1. CDR3 length: 17 amino acids. The J segment lost 2 bases and the V segment lost 3 bases, leaving 7 bases of the junction unmatched. In germline, CDR1 is PRHDT, CDR2 FYEKMQ (reference sequence). The CDR3 coding sequence is TGTGCCAGCAGCTTGGGGACAGGGATCGTTACTAATGAAAAACTGTTTTTT. Residues: CASSLGTGIVTNEKLFF.

This clone has more than one count but fewer than ten. The chain links TRBV9 to TRBJ2-3; 8 bases are a match to TRBD2. V lost 4 bases, J lost 2 bases, and 15 bases stayed unmatched. In germline, CDR1 is SGDLS, CDR2 YYNGEE. The CDR3 extends over 18 amino acids. Here the CDR3 DNA reads TGTGCCAGCAGCTCGAGGGGGGACGGGGGGGCCCTCACAGATACGCAGTATTTT. Translated, it gives CASSSRGDGGALTDTQYF.

V gene TRBV30 combines with J gene TRBJ1-4; TRBD1 matches at 9 bases. From germline, CDR1 is GTSNPN and CDR2 SVGIG (reference sequence). The CDR3 has 16 residues. Losses at the gene ends were 5 bases for V and 8 bases for J; bases not matched to a gene: 15. In DNA form, the CDR3 reads TGTGCCTGGGAGGGACCCGCGACAGGGGGGAGAGAAAAACTGTTTTTT. Translation gives CAWEGPATGGREKLFF. The full variable domain, with the rest looked up from reference TRBV30 and TRBJ1-4, is SQTIHQWPATLVQPVGSPLSLECTVEGTSNPNLYWYRQAAGRGLQLLFYSVGIGQISSEVPQNLSASRPQDRQFILSSKKLLLSDSGFYLCAWEGPATGGREKLFFGSGTQLSVL.

The chain recombines TRBV9 with TRBJ2-7, with 7 bases aligning to TRBD2. Germline V gives CDR1 SGDLS, CDR2 YYNGEE. CDR3 length equals 14 residues. Losses at the gene ends were 3 bases for V and 2 bases for J; bases not matched to a gene: 5. CDR3 protein: CASSESAGAYEQYF. The CDR3 region has the DNA TGTGCCAGCAGCGAGAGTGCGGGGGCCTACGAGCAGTACTTC.

V usage is TRBV28 and J usage is TRBJ1-5; 8 positions match TRBD1. Germline CDR1 MDHEN, CDR2 SYDVKM. The CDR3 runs to 14 residues. V dropped 6 bases and J dropped 6; count of bases not matched to a gene: 7. CDR3 nucleotides: TGTGCCAGCAGGATAACAGGGGGAGGTCAGCCCCAGCATTTT. Amino acids: CASRITGGGQPQHF.

This clone was observed a handful of times. V usage is TRBV18 and J usage is TRBJ2-1, with TRBD1 matching over 8 bases. The germline V gene encodes CDR1 KGHSH and CDR2 LQKENI. This CDR3 has 15 residues. The junction had 8 bases not matched to a gene; V was cut back by 2 bases and J by 8 bases. CDR3: CASSPGQGLGDEQFF. The CDR3 nucleotides read TGTGCCAGCTCACCAGGACAGGGCCTCGGGGATGAGCAGTTCTTC.

The chain uses TRBV19 and TRBJ2-1; 9 bases agree with TRBD2. V lost 1 base, J lost 3 bases, and 7 bases stayed unmatched. CDR3 length equals 17 residues. Germline lookup yields CDR1 LNHDA and CDR2 SQIVND (reference sequence). CDR3 in amino acids: CASSIGLAGAYYNEQFF. The CDR3 bases are TGTGCCAGTAGTATAGGTTTAGCGGGGGCCTACTACAATGAGCAGTTCTTC.

This clone came up a few times. This rearrangement joins TRBV19 to TRBJ2-7; D possibly corresponds to TRBD1 (7 bases). The CDR3 extends over 14 amino acids. V was cut by 9 bases and J by 1 base, with 16 bases left in between. Per germline, CDR1 LNHDA and CDR2 SQIVND (reference sequence). CDR3 amino acids: CASSWTGLSYEQYF. The CDR3 DNA sequence: TGTGCCAGCTCATGGACAGGACTATCCTACGAGCAGTACTTC. Looking up the rest from reference TRBV19 and TRBJ2-7 gives the full variable domain: DGGITQSPKYLFRKEGQNVTLSCEQNLNHDAMYWYRQDPGQGLRLIYYSQIVNDFQKGDIAEGYSVSREKKESFPLTVTSAQKNPTAFYLCASSWTGLSYEQYFGPGTRLTVT.

As DNA, the CDR3 is TGTGCCAGCAGTTTTTCGCGTCCTGAGCAGTTCTTC. Translation gives CASSFSRPEQFF. The chain is built from TRBV28 and TRBJ2-1; D is unresolved. This CDR3 contains 12 residues. Germline V CDR1 and CDR2: MDHEN, SYDVKM. Trimming left V 3 bases short and J 9 bases short, with 9 bases between.

The chain has TRBV4-3 and TRBJ2-1; D perhaps matches TRBD2 (7 bases). Germline values: CDR1 LGHNA, CDR2 YSLEER. The CDR3 extends over 14 amino acids. Between the trimmed V and J ends, which lost 0 bases and 7 bases, there was a span of 10 bases. DNA of the CDR3: TGCGCCAGCAGCCAAGAAGGGGGGGTGAATGAGCAGTTCTTC. Protein sequence: CASSQEGGVNEQFF.

V gene TRBV7-9 combines with J gene TRBJ1-2; D perhaps matches TRBD1 (6 bases). This CDR3 comprises 14 residues. Trimming stripped 5 bases from V and 8 bases from J, with 18 bases between. Germline-derived CDR1 and CDR2 are SEHNR and FQNEAQ (reference sequence). DNA of the CDR3: TGTGCCAGCAGCCCGGTACAGGGCCCAGAAGGCTACACCTTC. Amino acids: CASSPVQGPEGYTF.

This clone was detected once. The chain joins TRBV7-2 to TRBJ2-7; D perhaps matches TRBD2 (5 bases). V dropped 1 base and J dropped 0 bases, with 13 bases sitting between them. This CDR3 contains 16 residues. CDR1 is SGHTA, CDR2 FQGNSA, per germline. CDR3 bases: TGTGCCAGCAGCTTAGGGACTTTCTCGAGCTCCTACGAGCAGTACTTC. This codes for CASSLGTFSSSYEQYF.

This sequence joins TRBV4-3 and TRBJ2-2; D is undetermined. This CDR3 is built from 13 residues. In germline, CDR1 is LGHNA, CDR2 YSLEER. V was trimmed by 0 bases and J by 7 bases, leaving 6 bases between them. The CDR3 coding sequence is TGCGCCAGCAGCCAAGATGGCTTCGGGGAGCTGTTTTTT. Translating it yields CASSQDGFGELFF.

V is TRBV7-9 and J is TRBJ1-1; no reliable D call. The CDR3 spans 14 residues. Trimming shortened V by 6 bases and J by 4 bases, and 15 bases separated the two germline ends. Per the germline V gene, CDR1 is SEHNR and CDR2 is FQNEAQ (reference sequence). The CDR3 DNA reads as TGTGCCAGCAGACGATTAGAAAGAGGCACTGAAGCTTTCTTT. Translation: CASRRLERGTEAFF.

The chain is built from TRBV7-9 and TRBJ1-2, with 7 bases fitting TRBD1. CDR1 and CDR2 (germline): SEHNR, FQNEAQ (reference sequence). The CDR3 contains 15 residues. The junction had 4 bases not matched to a gene; V was cut back by 1 base and J by 2 bases. The CDR3 sequence is CASSLEGQLNYGYTF. The CDR3 DNA reads TGTGCCAGCAGCTTAGAGGGACAGCTAAACTATGGCTACACCTTC.

The chain couples TRBV4-3 to TRBJ1-5; the D is unclear. Trimming took off 0 bases at V and 10 bases at J, with 7 bases between the two ends. The CDR3 contains 12 residues. CDR1 is LGHNA, CDR2 YSLEER, per germline. DNA of the CDR3: TGCGCCAGCAGCCAAGAGGCAGGTCCCCAGCATTTT. Translation: CASSQEAGPQHF.

The J gene is TRBJ2-1, the V gene TRBV27, with TRBD2 matching over 11 bases. The V gene's germline CDR1 is MNHEY and CDR2 SMNVEV (reference sequence). The length of the CDR3 is 16 residues. V lost 1 base, J lost 9 bases, and 8 bases stayed unmatched. The CDR3: CASSLLVAGGPGEQFF. DNA for the CDR3: TGTGCCAGCAGTTTATTAGTAGCGGGGGGGCCGGGTGAGCAGTTCTTC.